The source of this T cell receptor beta chain is a study of early T cells in non-severe SARS-CoV-2 infection (dated by TCRdb to 2020 to 2023). Regarding the research as a whole: Bulk RNA from unsorted whole blood was used for TCR sequencing, so alpha and beta chains could not be paired.

Library method: 5' RACE. The sample was run on a NextSeq 500. The TCR library protocol attached unique molecular identifiers to individual cDNA molecules to correct for sequencing error and PCR bias. TCR alpha and beta chains were both sequenced, and the abundances of alpha and beta sequences in each sample were closely correlated with each other. The study's own analysis went as follows. Decombinator V4 was used to annotate TCR sequences for V gene, J gene and CDR3. TCRs were defined as expanded if a significant change between any two time points was detected under a Poisson model with p below 0.0001. TCR abundances were normalised to the total number of TCRs sequenced per sample and were expressed as counts per million. TRAV1-2 paired with TRAJ12, TRAJ20 or TRAJ33 defined MAIT TCRs, while TRAV10 paired with TRAJ18 defined iNKT TCRs. VDJdb, accessed on 1 November 2021, was searched for TCRs annotated for CMV, EBV and SARS-CoV-2, and TCRs annotated for more than one antigen were excluded. Starting from the raw public reads, TCRdb applied fastp trimming at Q25, assembled clones with MiXCR and retained in-frame beta chains. All rows with the same CDR3 protein become a single entry with the most common DNA and genes. The authors' filters were not applied to this entry. In all, the sample holds tens of thousands of distinct CDR3 sequences, and roughly 5.4% of those were seen once. The top ten clones comprise 3.5% of the sample.

Overall results and qualifications from the work: VDJdb matching was skewed toward anti-spike CD8 responses and likely underestimated virus-specific expansions, missing private and CD4 specificities.

Many counts were recorded for this clonotype. Its binding antigen is unknown. Base qualities are not provided; no much larger clone lies one nucleotide away. Set within a cohort of healthcare workers in London, UK, this nested case-control study involved weekly PCR testing of nasopharyngeal swabs along with blood sampling. Healthcare workers were recruited between 23 and 31 March 2020, during the week of the UK lockdown, and were followed weekly for up to about 16 weeks. The CDR3 sequence holds 14 residues, the cysteine and phenylalanine included. Only the CDR3 DNA stays, 42 bases, in frame from base 1. At the junction V is shortened by 10 bases and J by 4 bases, with 19 bases in between. From a lookup of the germline V gene, CDR1 and CDR2 are MDHEN and SYDVKM.

The origin of this receptor is an adult who was a healthcare worker with PCR-confirmed SARS-CoV-2 infection or an uninfected control (not recorded which). Sequenced: whole blood. The chain is encoded by TRBV28 joined to TRBJ1-2; no D gene call is confident. The DNA is as follows: TGTGCCATCACCGGACGGGCGGGGATCTATGGCTACACCTTC. This translates into CAITGRAGIYGYTF.